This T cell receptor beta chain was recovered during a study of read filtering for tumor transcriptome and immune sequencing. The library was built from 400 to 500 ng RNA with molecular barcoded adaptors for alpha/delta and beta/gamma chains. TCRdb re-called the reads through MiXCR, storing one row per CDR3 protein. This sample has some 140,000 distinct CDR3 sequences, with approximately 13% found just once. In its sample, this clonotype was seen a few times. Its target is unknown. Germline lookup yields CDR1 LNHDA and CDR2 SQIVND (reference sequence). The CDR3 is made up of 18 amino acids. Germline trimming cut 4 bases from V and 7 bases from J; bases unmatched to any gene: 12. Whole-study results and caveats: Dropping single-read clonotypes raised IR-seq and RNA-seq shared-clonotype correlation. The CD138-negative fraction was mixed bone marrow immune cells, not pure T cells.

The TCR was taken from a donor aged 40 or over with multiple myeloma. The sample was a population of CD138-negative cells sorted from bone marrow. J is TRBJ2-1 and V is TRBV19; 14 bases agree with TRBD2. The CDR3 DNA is TGTGCCAGTAGTAAATCCGGGACTAGCGGGAGTCTACGGAATGAGCAGTTCTTC. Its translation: CASSKSGTSGSLRNEQFF.